These 21 T cell receptor beta chains share one sample of origin, sequenced in a study of vaccination effects on CD4 cells after COVID-19. These receptors' antigens are unknown. On day 10 of culture, CD4+ T cells were separated out. Either the mRNA-1273 or the BNT162b2 vaccine was given to participants as two doses. The data were produced by immunoSEQ multiplex PCR, yet TCRdb's version contains in-frame clones alone and is incomplete. The sample carries tens of thousands of clones, 70% to 85% recorded once. The sample consisted of CD4+ T cells from PBMCs cultured without peptide, taken after COVID-19 vaccination. The receptor set was obtained from a human donor who received a COVID-19 vaccine.

The chain carries TRBV9 and TRBJ2-3; TRBD2 aligns across 10 bases. Germline V gene sequence: CDR1 SGDLS, CDR2 YYNGEE. V was clipped by 2 bases and J by 0 bases; unmatched bases: 3. CDR3 length equals 16 residues. CDR3 amino acids: CASSVGLADSTDTQYF. CDR3 DNA: TGTGCCAGCAGCGTCGGACTAGCGGACAGCACAGATACGCAGTATTTT.

This chain links TRBV14 with TRBJ1-2; 8 bases agree with TRBD1. V lost 6 bases and J lost 5; bases outside the gene matches: 8. This CDR3 is built from 14 residues. Germline CDR1 reads SGHDN; CDR2 reads FVKESK. The CDR3 loop is CASRSTGVGYGYTF. CDR3 bases: TGTGCCAGCAGGTCGACAGGGGTAGGATATGGCTACACCTTC.

J is TRBJ1-1 and V is TRBV5-1; tentative D call: TRBD1 (5 bases). Trimming left V 0 bases short and J 1 base short, with 7 bases between. In germline, CDR1 is SGHRS, CDR2 YFSETQ. This CDR3 has 14 residues. The CDR3 sequence is CASSLGGTNTEAFF. In DNA form, the CDR3 reads TGCGCCAGCAGCTTGGGGGGGACGAACACTGAAGCTTTCTTT.

V gene TRBV6-1 combines with J gene TRBJ1-3; 7 positions match TRBD1. Losses at the gene ends were 2 bases for V and 4 bases for J; bases not matched to a gene: 11. Germline-derived CDR1 and CDR2 are MNHNS and SASEGT. This CDR3 contains 17 residues. The CDR3 DNA follows: TGTGCCAGCAGTGAAAGCGTGAGGGGGCATCTCGGAAACACCATATATTTT. It specifies CASSESVRGHLGNTIYF.

In its sample, this clone was seen a few times. The same CDR3 can be traced to other DNA sequences in this sample. This CDR3 is CASSPEGSGNTIYF. CDR3 in DNA: TGTGCCAGCTCACCAGAGGGATCTGGAAACACCATATATTTT. The chain is built from TRBV18 and TRBJ1-3; no reliable D call. CDR3 length equals 14 residues. Germline V gene data show CDR1 as KGHSH and CDR2 as LQKENI. The V end lost 2 bases, the J end lost 1 base, and 6 bases lay between the germline ends.

This rearrangement joins TRBV19 to TRBJ2-3, with 9 bases that match TRBD2. The CDR3 sequence is 15 residues long. Germline V gene sequence: CDR1 LNHDA, CDR2 SQIVND (reference sequence). V lost 3 bases and J lost 4; bases outside the gene matches: 5. CDR3 DNA: TGTGCCAGTAGTATTGGTGGCGGGGGGGCAGATACGCAGTATTTT. Protein sequence: CASSIGGGGADTQYF.

The V call is TRBV28, the J call TRBJ1-2; perhaps TRBD1 as D (5 bases). CDR1 MDHEN and CDR2 SYDVKM come from the germline V gene. The length of the CDR3 is 14 residues. V lost 2 bases to trimming and J lost 5 bases, with 12 bases between them. For the CDR3, the DNA is TGTGCCAGCAGTTTAGGGCGGGGGTTATATGGCTACACCTTC. Translated: CASSLGRGLYGYTF.

The chain joins TRBV7-3 to TRBJ2-1, with D perhaps matching TRBD1 or TRBD2 (6 bases each). The CDR3 has 16 amino acids. CDR1 SGHTA and CDR2 FQGTGA come from the germline V gene. The V end lost 5 bases, the J end lost 10 bases, and 24 bases lay between the germline ends. CDR3 residues: CASSARGGLPSVEQFF. The CDR3 nucleotides are TGTGCCAGCAGCGCACGTGGGGGGCTGCCGTCGGTGGAGCAGTTCTTC.

This clone was seen only a few times. The gene calls are TRBV2 and TRBJ1-2; D may be TRBD1 (6 bases). The V end lost 4 bases, the J end lost 5 bases, and 14 bases lay between the germline ends. This CDR3 is built from 14 residues. CDR1 and CDR2 from the germline V gene are SNHLY and FYNNEI. This CDR3 is CASSGQGRGYGYTF. In nucleotides, the CDR3 is TGTGCCAGCAGTGGTCAGGGGCGCGGGTATGGCTACACCTTC.

The chain has TRBV2 and TRBJ1-3, with 11 bases identical to TRBD1. The CDR3 loop spans 16 amino acids. CDR1 is SNHLY, CDR2 FYNNEI, per germline. Germline trimming cut 5 bases from V and 3 bases from J; bases unmatched to any gene: 6. Here the CDR3 reads CASSRGQGAYGNTIYF. In nucleotides, the CDR3 is TGTGCCAGCAGTCGAGGACAGGGGGCTTATGGAAACACCATATATTTT.

The genes are TRBV5-1 and TRBJ1-2; TRBD1 is a possible D gene (5 bases). Trimming took off 1 base at V and 6 bases at J, with 16 bases between the two ends. The germline gives CDR1 SGHRS, CDR2 YFSETQ. The CDR3 spans 15 residues. CDR3 loop: CASSLNPAGFNGYTF. DNA of the CDR3: TGCGCCAGCAGCTTGAATCCCGCAGGGTTTAATGGCTACACCTTC.

This chain joins TRBV28 and TRBJ1-6; no clear D gene. The CDR3 runs 13 residues. Germline V gene lookup returns CDR1 MDHEN and CDR2 SYDVKM. V was cut by 6 bases and J by 8 bases, with 11 bases left in between. DNA of the CDR3: TGTGCCAGCAGAACCGGGTCCTATTCACCCCTCCACTTT. The encoded protein is CASRTGSYSPLHF.

This clone was detected only once. V is TRBV6-5 and J is TRBJ2-6, with D unresolved. The CDR3 covers 13 residues. Germline V gives CDR1 MNHEY, CDR2 SVGAGI. Trimming left V 7 bases short and J 4 bases short, with 8 bases between. The CDR3 reads CASTAPGANVLTF. The CDR3, as DNA: TGTGCCAGCACCGCCCCGGGGGCCAACGTCCTGACTTTC.

This clone has only a few counts. J is TRBJ1-2 and V is TRBV29-1; perhaps TRBD1 as D (5 bases). CDR1 and CDR2 (germline): SQVTM, ANQGSEA. The CDR3 covers 12 residues. The V end was cut by 2 bases, the J end by 6 bases, with 10 bases between. This CDR3 is CSVENRRDGYTF. For the CDR3, the DNA is TGCAGCGTTGAAAACAGGCGGGATGGCTACACCTTC.

This clone was picked up many times. The rearrangement joins TRBV27 to TRBJ1-5, with 9 nucleotides matching TRBD1. V trimming: 5 bases; J trimming: 3 bases; junction bases outside the gene matches: 8. Germline CDR1 MNHEY, CDR2 SMNVEV (reference sequence). The CDR3 extends over 16 amino acids. The CDR3 loop reads CASSPLDRGANQPQHF. Written as DNA, the CDR3 is TGTGCCAGCAGTCCACTGGACAGGGGCGCCAATCAGCCCCAGCATTTT.

The rearrangement joins TRBV12-3 or TRBV12-4 to TRBJ2-7; no reliable D call. The V end was cut by 6 bases, the J end by 3 bases, with 9 bases between. The CDR3 loop spans 12 amino acids. CDR3 DNA sequence: TGTGCCAGCAGCCCCGGCGGCTACGAGCAGTACGTC. Protein: CASSPGGYEQYV.

The V call is TRBV12-3 or TRBV12-4, the J call TRBJ1-1; TRBD1 might be the D (5 bases). Trimming stripped 8 bases from V and 0 bases from J, with 10 bases between. The CDR3 length is 13 residues. The CDR3 nucleotides read TGTGCCAGCGGGGGGGGGATGAACACTGAAGCTTTCTTT. The encoded protein is CASGGGMNTEAFF.

This clone was counted between two and nine times. This sequence joins TRBV6-5 and TRBJ2-4, with D uncertain. The CDR3 totals 11 residues. The ends were cut back, 6 bases at V and 8 bases at J, with 8 bases in the middle. Germline CDR1 and CDR2: MNHEY and SVGAGI. The CDR3: CASRDADIQYF. The CDR3 DNA reads as TGTGCCAGCAGGGACGCGGACATTCAGTACTTC.

The chain is built from TRBV2 and TRBJ2-6; TRBD1 matches at 8 bases. CDR3 length: 17 residues. Germline V gene lookup returns CDR1 SNHLY and CDR2 FYNNEI. V lost 5 bases to trimming and J lost 1 base; unmatched junction nucleotides: 7. This chain's CDR3 is CASSKQGAQSGANVLTF. The CDR3 coding sequence is TGTGCCAGCAGTAAGCAGGGGGCGCAGTCTGGGGCCAACGTCCTGACTTTC.

The gene calls are TRBV7-2 and TRBJ1-2; 10 bases are shared with TRBD1. The length of the CDR3 is 18 residues. The germline V gene encodes CDR1 SGHTA and CDR2 FQGNSA. J was trimmed by 2 bases and V by 4 bases; bases with no gene match: 13. This chain's CDR3 is CASSSAKTGGSRNYGYTF. DNA for the CDR3: TGTGCCAGCAGCTCAGCTAAGACAGGGGGCTCCCGGAACTATGGCTACACCTTC. Variable domain in full (rest from reference TRBV7-2 and TRBJ1-2): GAGVSQSPSNKVTEKGKDVELRCDPISGHTALYWYRQSLGQGLEFLIYFQGNSAPDKSGLPSDRFSAERTGGSVSTLTIQRTQQEDSAVYLCASSSAKTGGSRNYGYTFGSGTRLTVV.

The rearrangement joins TRBV28 to TRBJ2-5; D ambiguous. From germline, CDR1 is MDHEN and CDR2 SYDVKM. The CDR3 totals 13 residues. The V end lost 1 base, the J end lost 3 bases, and 6 bases lay between the germline ends. CDR3 nucleotides: TGTGCCAGCAGTTTATTGGCCGAAGAGACCCAGTACTTC. It yields the protein CASSLLAEETQYF.